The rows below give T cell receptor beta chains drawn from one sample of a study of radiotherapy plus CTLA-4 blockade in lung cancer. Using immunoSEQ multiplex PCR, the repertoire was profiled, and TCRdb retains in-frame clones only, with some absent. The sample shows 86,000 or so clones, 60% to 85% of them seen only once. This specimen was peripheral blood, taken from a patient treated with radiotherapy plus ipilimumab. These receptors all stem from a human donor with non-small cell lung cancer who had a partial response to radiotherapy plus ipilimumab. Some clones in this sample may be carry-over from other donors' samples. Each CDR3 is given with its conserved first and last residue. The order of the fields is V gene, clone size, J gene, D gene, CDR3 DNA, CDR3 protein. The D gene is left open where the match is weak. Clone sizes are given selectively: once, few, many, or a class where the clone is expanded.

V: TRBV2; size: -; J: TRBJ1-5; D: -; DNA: TGTGCCAGCAGTGACCAGGGGCGAGGTATTGTTGGCAATCAGCCCCAGCATTTT; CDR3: CASSDQGRGIVGNQPQHF
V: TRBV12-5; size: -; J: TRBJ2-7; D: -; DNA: TGTGCTAGTGGGGGGGACATTCCTTACGAGCAGTACTTC; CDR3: CASGGDIPYEQYF
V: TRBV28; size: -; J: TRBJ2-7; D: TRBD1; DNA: TGTGCCAGCAGTCGACCGGGACAGGCCAGCTCCTACGAGCAGTACTTC; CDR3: CASSRPGQASSYEQYF
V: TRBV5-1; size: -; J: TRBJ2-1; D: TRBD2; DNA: TGCGCCAGCCGCCTTCAGGGTGGCGGGGGGGCAGGTGAGCAGTTCTTC; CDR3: CASRLQGGGGAGEQFF
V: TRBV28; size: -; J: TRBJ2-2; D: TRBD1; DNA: TGTGCCTTGGGACAGGACACCGGGGAGCTGTTTTTT; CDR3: CALGQDTGELFF
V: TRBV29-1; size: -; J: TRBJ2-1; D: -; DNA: TGCAGCGTTGAAACGAGAGCGGGTGAGCAGTTCTTC; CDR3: CSVETRAGEQFF
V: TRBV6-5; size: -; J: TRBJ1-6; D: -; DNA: TGTGCCAGCAGTTACTCCACAGGACATAATTCACCCCTCCACTTT; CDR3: CASSYSTGHNSPLHF
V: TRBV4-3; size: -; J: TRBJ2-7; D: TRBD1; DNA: TGCGCCAGCAGCCAAGACGGGACAGGGTACGAGCAGTACTTC; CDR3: CASSQDGTGYEQYF
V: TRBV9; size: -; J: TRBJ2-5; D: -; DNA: TGTGCCAGCAGCGTTCGTCCCCAAGAGACCCAGTACTTC; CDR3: CASSVRPQETQYF
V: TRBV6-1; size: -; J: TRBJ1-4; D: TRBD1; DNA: TGTGCCAGCAGTCCGGACAGGGGGGAAAAACTGTTTTTT; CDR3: CASSPDRGEKLFF
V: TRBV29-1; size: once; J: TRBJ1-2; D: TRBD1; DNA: TGCAGCGCCTCTGAGACAGGGGGCCGTGGCTACACCTTC; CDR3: CSASETGGRGYTF
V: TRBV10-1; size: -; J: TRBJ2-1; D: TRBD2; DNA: TGCGCCAGCAGTGTCGTGACTAGCGGGAGACTGGATGAGCAGTTCTTC; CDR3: CASSVVTSGRLDEQFF
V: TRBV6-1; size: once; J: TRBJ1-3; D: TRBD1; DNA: TGTGCCAGCAGCCCCACAGGGGGCCCTGGAAACACCATATATTTT; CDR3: CASSPTGGPGNTIYF
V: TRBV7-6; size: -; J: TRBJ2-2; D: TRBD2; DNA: TGTGCCAGCAGCTTATATCCCCCGGGAGGATGTACCGGGGAGCTGTTTTTT; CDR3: CASSLYPPGGCTGELFF
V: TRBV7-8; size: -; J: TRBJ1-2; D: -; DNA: TGTGCCAGCAGCTTAGTGGGCGTTGGCTACACCTTC; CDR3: CASSLVGVGYTF
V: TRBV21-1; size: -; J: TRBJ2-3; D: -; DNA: TGTGCCAGCAGCAAAGATGGGGACTCCCATTACACAGATACGCAGTATTTT; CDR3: CASSKDGDSHYTDTQYF
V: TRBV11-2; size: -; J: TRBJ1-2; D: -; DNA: TGTGCCAGCAGCTTAGCTGGGCGGGTCTATGGCTACACCTTC; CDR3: CASSLAGRVYGYTF
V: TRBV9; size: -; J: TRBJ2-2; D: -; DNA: TGTGCCAGCAGGGGACTTAGCAACACCGGGGAGCTGTTTTTT; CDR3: CASRGLSNTGELFF
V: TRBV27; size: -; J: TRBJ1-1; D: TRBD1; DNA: TGTGCCAGCAGCATCGGGAGCAGGACAGGGAACACTGAAGCTTTCTTT; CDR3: CASSIGSRTGNTEAFF
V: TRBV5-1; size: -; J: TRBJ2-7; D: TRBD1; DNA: TGCGCCAGCAGCTTTACAGGGGACGATAACTACGAGCAGTACTTC; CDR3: CASSFTGDDNYEQYF
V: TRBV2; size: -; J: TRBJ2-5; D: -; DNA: TGTGCCAGCAGTGTGTACAGGGATTCTGAGACCCAGTACTTC; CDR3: CASSVYRDSETQYF
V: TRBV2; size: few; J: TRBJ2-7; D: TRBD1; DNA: TGTGCCAGCAGAGGGCTTCAGGGGGCCTACGAGCAGTACTTC; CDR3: CASRGLQGAYEQYF
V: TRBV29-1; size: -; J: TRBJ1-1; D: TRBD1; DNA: TGCAGCGTCGTACCAGGGGGCGCAGGGAACACTGAAGCTTTCTTT; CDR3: CSVVPGGAGNTEAFF
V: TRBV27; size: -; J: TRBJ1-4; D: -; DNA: TGTGCCAGCAGTTTGCGGGGATTTCATGAAAAACTGTTTTTT; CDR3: CASSLRGFHEKLFF
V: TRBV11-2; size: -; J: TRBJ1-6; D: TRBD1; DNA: TGTGCCAGCAGCTTTGGAGACAGGGACAATTCACCCCTCCACTTT; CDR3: CASSFGDRDNSPLHF
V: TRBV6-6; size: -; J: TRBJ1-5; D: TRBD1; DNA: TGTGCCAGCAGTCGCGGACAGGGCGACAATCAGCCCCAGCATTTT; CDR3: CASSRGQGDNQPQHF
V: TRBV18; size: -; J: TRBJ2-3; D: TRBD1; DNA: TGTGCCAGCTCACCTCGGGACAGCAGCACAGATACGCAGTATTTT; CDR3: CASSPRDSSTDTQYF
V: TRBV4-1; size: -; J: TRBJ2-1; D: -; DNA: TGCGCCAGCAGCCATCAGCGCTCCTACAATGAGCAGTTCTTC; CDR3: CASSHQRSYNEQFF
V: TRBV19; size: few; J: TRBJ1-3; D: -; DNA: TGTGCCAGTAGTATTCGGACAAGTGCTGGAAACACCATATATTTT; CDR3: CASSIRTSAGNTIYF